This T cell receptor (beta chain) was documented in a study of regulatory T cells in long-lasting Graves disease. Study-level information: Prior antithyroid drug treatment in newly diagnosed Graves' patients lasted under 3 months. Study outcomes and limitations: Peripheral blood was the sole material, not thyroid tissue. New patients shared fewer public clonotypes (about 1,000) than persistent patients did (roughly 2,600).

Arm-PCR of CDR3 regions and iRepertoire HTBI primers were used to build TCR beta libraries. Using its own MiXCR run on the multiplex PCR reads, TCRdb lists one record per CDR3 protein. The table includes 350,000 to 500,000 distinct CDR3 sequences, about 15% detected once. Time point meaning: newly diagnosed GD, antithyroid drugs for less than 3 months. Isolated PBMC RNA provided the starting material for the TCR library. In its sample, this clonotype was seen many times. The antigen is unknown. V was trimmed by 4 bases and J by 1 base, leaving 14 bases between them. This CDR3 has 15 amino acids. CDR1 and CDR2 from the germline V gene are SGHVS and FQNEAQ. The same data also contributed to another study, on T cells in Graves' hyperthyroidism and ophthalmopathy. That study reports: Blood also held most thyroid clonotypes expanded beyond 0.001.

The sequence was collected from a young woman with Graves disease. The sequencing used peripheral blood mononuclear cells (PBMCs), collected at new diagnosis, from a patient treated with antithyroid drugs. The gene calls are TRBV7-8 and TRBJ2-7; perhaps TRBD1 as D (6 bases). CDR3 coding DNA: TGTGCCAGCAGCTCAGACCGGGACACGTCCTACGAGCAGTACTTC. Residues: CASSSDRDTSYEQYF.